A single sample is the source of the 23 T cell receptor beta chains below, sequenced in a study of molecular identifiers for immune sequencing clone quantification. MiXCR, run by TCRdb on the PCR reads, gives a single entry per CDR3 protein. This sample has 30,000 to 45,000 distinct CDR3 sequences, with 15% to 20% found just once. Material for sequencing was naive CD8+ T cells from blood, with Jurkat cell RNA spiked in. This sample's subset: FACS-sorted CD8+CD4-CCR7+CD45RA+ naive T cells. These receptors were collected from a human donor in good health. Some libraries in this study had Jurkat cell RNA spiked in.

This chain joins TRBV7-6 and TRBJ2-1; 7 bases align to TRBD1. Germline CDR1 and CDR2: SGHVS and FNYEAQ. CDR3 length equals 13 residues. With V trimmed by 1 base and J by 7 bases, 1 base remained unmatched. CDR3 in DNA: TGTGCCAGCAGCTTAGGGGACAGAAATGAGCAGTTCTTC. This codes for CASSLGDRNEQFF.

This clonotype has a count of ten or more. The CDR3 loop is CASSGTYGTDTQYF. The CDR3 DNA reads TGTGCCAGCAGCGGGACCTACGGCACAGATACGCAGTATTTT. J is TRBJ2-3 and V is TRBV27; D is perhaps TRBD1 or TRBD2 (5 bases each). The V gene's germline CDR1 is MNHEY and CDR2 SMNVEV (reference sequence). CDR3 length: 14 residues. V was pared by 6 bases and J by 1 base, with 11 bases between.

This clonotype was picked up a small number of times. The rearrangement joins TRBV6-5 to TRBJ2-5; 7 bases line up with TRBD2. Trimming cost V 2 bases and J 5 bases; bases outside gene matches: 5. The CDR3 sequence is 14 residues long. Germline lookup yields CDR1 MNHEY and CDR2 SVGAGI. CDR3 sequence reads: CASSYGGGRETQYF. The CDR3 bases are TGTGCCAGCAGTTACGGGGGGGGTAGGGAGACCCAGTACTTC.

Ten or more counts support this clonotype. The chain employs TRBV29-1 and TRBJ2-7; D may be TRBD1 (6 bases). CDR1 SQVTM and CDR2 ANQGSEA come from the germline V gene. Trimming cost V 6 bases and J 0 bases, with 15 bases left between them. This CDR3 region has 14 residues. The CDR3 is CSVVDRLSSYEQYF. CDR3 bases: TGCAGCGTGGTTGACAGGCTTAGCTCCTACGAGCAGTACTTC.

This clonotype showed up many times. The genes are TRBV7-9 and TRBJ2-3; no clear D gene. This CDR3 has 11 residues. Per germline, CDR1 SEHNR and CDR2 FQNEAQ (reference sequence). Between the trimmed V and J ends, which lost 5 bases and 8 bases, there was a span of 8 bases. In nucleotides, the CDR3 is TGTGCCAGCAGCCTAAGGGTTACGCAGTATTTT. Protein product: CASSLRVTQYF.

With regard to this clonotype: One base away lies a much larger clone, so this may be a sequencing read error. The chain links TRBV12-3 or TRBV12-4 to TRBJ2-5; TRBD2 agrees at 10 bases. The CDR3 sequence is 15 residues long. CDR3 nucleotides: TGTACCAGCAACAGCGGGACTAGCGACCAAGAGACCCAGTACTTC. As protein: CTSNSGTSDQETQYF.

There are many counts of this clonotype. CDR3 in amino acids: CSARRESYNEQFF. CDR3 bases: TGCAGTGCTAGGCGGGAATCCTACAATGAGCAGTTCTTC. The chain employs TRBV20-1 and TRBJ2-1, with a possible D match to TRBD2 (6 bases). The CDR3 sequence is 13 residues long. V was clipped by 3 bases and J by 1 base, with 7 bases between them. The germline CDR1 and CDR2 sequences are DFQATT and SNEGSKA (reference sequence).

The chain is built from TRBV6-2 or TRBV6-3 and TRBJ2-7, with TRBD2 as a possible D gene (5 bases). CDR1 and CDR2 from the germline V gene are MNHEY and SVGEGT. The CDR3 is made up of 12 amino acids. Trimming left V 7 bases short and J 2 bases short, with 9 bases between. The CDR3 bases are TGTGCCAGCACCACCGGGGCCTACGAGCAGTACTTC. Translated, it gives CASTTGAYEQYF.

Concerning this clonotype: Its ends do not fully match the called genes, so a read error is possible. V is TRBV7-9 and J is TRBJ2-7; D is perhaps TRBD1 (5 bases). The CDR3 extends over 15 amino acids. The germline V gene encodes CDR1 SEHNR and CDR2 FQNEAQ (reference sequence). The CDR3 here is CAGSLVMGPTYEQYF. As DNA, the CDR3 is TGTGCCGGCAGCTTAGTCATGGGGCCCACCTACGAGCAGTACTTC.

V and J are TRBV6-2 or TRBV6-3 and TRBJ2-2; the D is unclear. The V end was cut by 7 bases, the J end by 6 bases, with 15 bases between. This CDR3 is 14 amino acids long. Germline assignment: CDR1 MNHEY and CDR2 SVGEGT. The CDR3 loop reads CASTQQKGPGELFF. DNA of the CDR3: TGTGCCAGCACCCAGCAAAAAGGGCCCGGGGAGCTGTTTTTT.

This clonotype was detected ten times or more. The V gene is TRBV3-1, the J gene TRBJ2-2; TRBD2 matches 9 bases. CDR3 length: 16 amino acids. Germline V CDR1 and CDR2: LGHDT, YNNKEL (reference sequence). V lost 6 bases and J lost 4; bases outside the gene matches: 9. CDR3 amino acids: CASRTVAGDLTGELFF. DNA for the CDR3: TGTGCCAGCAGAACTGTAGCGGGAGATCTCACCGGGGAGCTGTTTTTT.

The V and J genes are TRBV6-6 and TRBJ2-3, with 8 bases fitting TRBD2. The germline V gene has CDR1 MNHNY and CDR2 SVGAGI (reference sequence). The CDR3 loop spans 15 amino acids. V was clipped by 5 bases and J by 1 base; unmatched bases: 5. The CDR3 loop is CASSRTSGRTDTQYF. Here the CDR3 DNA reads TGTGCCAGCAGTCGAACTAGCGGCCGCACAGATACGCAGTATTTT.

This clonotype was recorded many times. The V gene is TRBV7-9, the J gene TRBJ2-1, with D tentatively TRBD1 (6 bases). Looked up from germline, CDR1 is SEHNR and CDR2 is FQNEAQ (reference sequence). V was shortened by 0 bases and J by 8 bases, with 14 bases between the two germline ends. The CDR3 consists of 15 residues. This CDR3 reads CASSLASGGWDEQFF. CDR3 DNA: TGTGCCAGCAGCTTAGCTTCTGGGGGCTGGGATGAGCAGTTCTTC.

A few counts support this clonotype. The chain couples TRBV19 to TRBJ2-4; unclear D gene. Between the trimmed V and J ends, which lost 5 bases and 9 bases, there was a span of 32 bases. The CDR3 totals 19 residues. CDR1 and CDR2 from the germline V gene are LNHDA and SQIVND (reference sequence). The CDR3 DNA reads TGTGCCAGTAGTGTGCGATCGGCGTATGTGACAAGGCCCCAGAGCATTCAGTACTTC. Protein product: CASSVRSAYVTRPQSIQYF.

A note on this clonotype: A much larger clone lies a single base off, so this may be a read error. CDR3 nucleotides: TGTGCCACCCACCCTCCGGACTACGAGCAGTACTTC. Amino acids: CATHPPDYEQYF. V and J are TRBV28 and TRBJ2-7, with D uncertain. V was clipped by 10 bases and J by 3 bases, with 13 bases between them. From germline, CDR1 is MDHEN and CDR2 SYDVKM. The CDR3 runs to 12 residues.

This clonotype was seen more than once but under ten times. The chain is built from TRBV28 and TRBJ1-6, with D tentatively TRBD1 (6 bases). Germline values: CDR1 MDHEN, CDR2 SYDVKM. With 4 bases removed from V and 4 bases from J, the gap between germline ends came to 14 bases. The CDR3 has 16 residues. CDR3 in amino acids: CASSWQGPGYNSPLHF. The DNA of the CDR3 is TGTGCCAGCAGTTGGCAGGGGCCGGGTTATAATTCACCCCTCCACTTT.

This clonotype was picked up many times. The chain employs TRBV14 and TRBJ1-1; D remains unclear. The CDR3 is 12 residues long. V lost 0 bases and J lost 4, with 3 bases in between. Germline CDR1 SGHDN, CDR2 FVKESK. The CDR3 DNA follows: TGTGCCAGCAGCCAAGAGAGCACTGAAGCTTTCTTT. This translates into CASSQESTEAFF.

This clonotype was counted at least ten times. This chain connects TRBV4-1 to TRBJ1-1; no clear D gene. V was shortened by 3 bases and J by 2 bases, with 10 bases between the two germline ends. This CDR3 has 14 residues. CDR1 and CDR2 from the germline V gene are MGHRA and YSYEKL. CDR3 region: CASSHLTSNTEAFF. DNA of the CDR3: TGCGCCAGCAGCCATCTGACGTCAAACACTGAAGCTTTCTTT.

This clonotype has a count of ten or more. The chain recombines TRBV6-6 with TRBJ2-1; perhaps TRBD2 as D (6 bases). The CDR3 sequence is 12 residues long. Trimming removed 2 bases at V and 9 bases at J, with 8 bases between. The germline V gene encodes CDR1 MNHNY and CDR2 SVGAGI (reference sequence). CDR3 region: CASSYGGFEQFF. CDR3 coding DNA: TGTGCCAGCAGTTACGGGGGGTTTGAGCAGTTCTTC.

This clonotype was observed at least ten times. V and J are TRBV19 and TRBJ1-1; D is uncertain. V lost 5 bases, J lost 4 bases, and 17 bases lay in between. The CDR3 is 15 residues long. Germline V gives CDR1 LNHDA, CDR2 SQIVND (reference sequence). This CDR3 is CASSSSSLGFTEAFF. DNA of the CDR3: TGTGCCAGTAGTTCCTCGTCCCTGGGATTCACTGAAGCTTTCTTT.

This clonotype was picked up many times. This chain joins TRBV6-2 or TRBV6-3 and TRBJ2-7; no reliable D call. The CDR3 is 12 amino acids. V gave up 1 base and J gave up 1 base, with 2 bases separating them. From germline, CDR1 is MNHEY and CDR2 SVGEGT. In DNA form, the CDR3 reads TGTGCCAGCAGTTACTGGTCCTACGAGCAGTACTTC. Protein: CASSYWSYEQYF.

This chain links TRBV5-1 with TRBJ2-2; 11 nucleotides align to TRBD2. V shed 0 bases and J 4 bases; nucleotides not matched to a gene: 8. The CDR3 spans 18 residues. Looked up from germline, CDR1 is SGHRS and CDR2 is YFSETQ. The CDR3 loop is CASSLAILAGGPTGELFF. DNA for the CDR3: TGCGCCAGCAGCTTGGCCATTTTAGCGGGAGGGCCCACCGGGGAGCTGTTTTTT. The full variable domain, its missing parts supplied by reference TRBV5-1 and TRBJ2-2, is KAGVTQTPRYLIKTRGQQVTLSCSPISGHRSVSWYQQTPGQGLQFLFEYFSETQRNKGNFPGRFSGRQFSNSRSEMNVSTLELGDSALYLCASSLAILAGGPTGELFFGEGSRLTVL.

The CDR3 DNA reads TGCAGCGTAGTCCCTAGCGGGAGCACAGATACGCAGTATTTT. Encoded protein: CSVVPSGSTDTQYF. V and J are TRBV29-1 and TRBJ2-3, with 8 bases matching TRBD2. Germline CDR1 SQVTM, CDR2 ANQGSEA. The CDR3 is 14 residues long. The V and J ends lost 6 bases and 0 bases, in that order; junction bases with no gene match: 5.